Following are 9 T cell receptor beta chains from one sample sequenced in a study of T cell changes during pregnancy in multiple sclerosis. Data came from immunoSEQ multiplex PCR; TCRdb stores just in-frame clones and leaves some out. This sample yields more than 65,000 clones, of which around nine tenths are seen a single time; around 0.21% belongs to the top ten. The sequenced sample was CD4+ T cells from peripheral blood mononuclear cells, obtained before pregnancy. All receptors derive from a female donor with multiple sclerosis, enrolled in a pregnancy study.

This CDR3 reads CAWSVLAGVGRFF. The CDR3 DNA reads TGTGCCTGGAGTGTACTAGCGGGAGTTGGGCGGTTCTTC. This chain joins TRBV30 and TRBJ2-1; 11 positions agree with TRBD2. The length of the CDR3 is 13 residues. Trimming at V came to 0 bases and at J to 15 bases, leaving 7 bases not matched to a gene. Germline V lookup: CDR1 GTSNPN, CDR2 SVGIG (reference sequence).

The chain recombines TRBV29-1 with TRBJ2-2; no firm D call. Trimming removed 4 bases at V and 4 bases at J, with 10 bases between. The CDR3 sequence is 13 residues long. Germline V gives CDR1 SQVTM, CDR2 ANQGSEA. The CDR3 coding sequence is TGCAGCGTTGGTTTGTCCTTCACCGGGGAGCTGTTTTTT. Its protein product is CSVGLSFTGELFF.

The rearrangement uses TRBV19 and TRBJ2-5; TRBD2 is a possible D gene (6 bases). CDR1 is LNHDA, CDR2 SQIVND, per germline (reference sequence). The length of the CDR3 is 17 residues. Trimming stripped 0 bases from V and 5 bases from J, with 19 bases between. CDR3 region: CASSIEEGRTSPETQYF. DNA of the CDR3: TGTGCCAGTAGTATAGAGGAGGGGAGGACCTCCCCGGAGACCCAGTACTTC.

This chain joins TRBV2 and TRBJ2-7; TRBD2 matches 10 bases. CDR1 and CDR2 (germline): SNHLY, FYNNEI. The CDR3 totals 16 residues. After removal of 2 bases from V and 6 bases from J, the junction contained 10 bases not matched to a gene. The CDR3 spells CASSESYASGSPEQYF. For the CDR3, the DNA is TGTGCCAGCAGTGAAAGCTATGCTAGCGGGAGCCCCGAGCAGTACTTC. Filled out from reference TRBV2 and TRBJ2-7, the complete variable domain reads EPEVTQTPSHQVTQMGQEVILRCVPISNHLYFYWYRQILGQKVEFLVSFYNNEISEKSEIFDDQFSVERPDGSNFTLKIRSTKLEDSAMYFCASSESYASGSPEQYFGPGTRLTVT.

This clone is a singleton in its sample. This rearrangement joins TRBV2 to TRBJ1-5; unclear D gene. The germline gives CDR1 SNHLY, CDR2 FYNNEI. V was trimmed by 4 bases and J by 3 bases, leaving 10 bases between them. The CDR3 extends over 14 amino acids. DNA of the CDR3: TGTGCCAGCAGTGGTCCAGGCCCCAATCAGCCCCAGCATTTT. It encodes CASSGPGPNQPQHF. Full variable domain (outside the CDR3, taken from reference TRBV2 and TRBJ1-5): EPEVTQTPSHQVTQMGQEVILRCVPISNHLYFYWYRQILGQKVEFLVSFYNNEISEKSEIFDDQFSVERPDGSNFTLKIRSTKLEDSAMYFCASSGPGPNQPQHFGDGTRLSIL.

The genes are TRBV5-4 and TRBJ1-2; D is unresolved. Germline V lookup: CDR1 SGHNT, CDR2 YYREEE (reference sequence). The length of the CDR3 is 13 residues. The germline V and J ends were trimmed by 5 bases and 4 bases, with 12 bases remaining between them. The CDR3 nucleotides read TGTGCCAGCAGACCGGCAGAGGCCTATGGCTACACCTTC. The encoded protein is CASRPAEAYGYTF.

The rearrangement uses TRBV5-6 and TRBJ2-1; 14 bases agree with TRBD2. Trimming took 6 bases from V and 10 from J; bases not matched to a gene: 12. Germline-derived CDR1 and CDR2 are SGHDT and YYEEEE. CDR3 length: 16 residues. The DNA for the CDR3 is TGTGCCAGCACCAAACCCGGGACTAGCGGGAGAGGGGAGCAGTTCTTC. Translated: CASTKPGTSGRGEQFF.

The V call is TRBV7-3, the J call TRBJ2-5; TRBD1 agrees at 8 bases. Germline values: CDR1 SGHTA, CDR2 FQGTGA. This CDR3 is 15 amino acids long. With V trimmed by 5 bases and J by 4 bases, 9 bases remained unmatched. This CDR3 is CASSAQGASGETQYF. The CDR3, as DNA: TGTGCCAGCAGCGCTCAGGGGGCGTCGGGAGAGACCCAGTACTTC.

The chain is built from TRBV29-1 and TRBJ1-4; TRBD1 matches at 8 bases. V lost 4 bases to trimming and J lost 8 bases; unmatched junction nucleotides: 0. Germline assignment: CDR1 SQVTM and CDR2 ANQGSEA. CDR3 length equals 11 residues. The CDR3 bases are TGCAGCGTTGGGACAGGGGAAAAACTGTTTTTT. Translation gives CSVGTGEKLFF.